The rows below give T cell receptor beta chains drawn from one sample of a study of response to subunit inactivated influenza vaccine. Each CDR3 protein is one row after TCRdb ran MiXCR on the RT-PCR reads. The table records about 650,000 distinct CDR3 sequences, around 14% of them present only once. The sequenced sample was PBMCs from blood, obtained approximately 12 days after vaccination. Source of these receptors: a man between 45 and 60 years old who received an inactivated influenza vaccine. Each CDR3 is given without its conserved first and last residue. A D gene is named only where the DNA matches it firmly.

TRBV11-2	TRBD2	ASSLVAGAEFGTDTQY
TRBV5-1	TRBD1	ASSLLVGQNYGYT
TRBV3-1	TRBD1	ASRPLPRDRGTYEQY
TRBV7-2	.	ASSLLRLSSYEQY
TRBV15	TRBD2	ATSVLAGERTDTQY
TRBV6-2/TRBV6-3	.	ASSYTPGQLPISEQY
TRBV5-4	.	ASSSPDNEQF
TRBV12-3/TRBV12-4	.	ASRPLGSYEQY
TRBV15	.	ATSRGSLGSYEQY
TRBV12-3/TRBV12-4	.	ASRPGRQETQY
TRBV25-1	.	ASSEPGATDTQY
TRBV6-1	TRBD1	ASRPTGGPSPLH
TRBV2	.	ASKRESHRDTQY
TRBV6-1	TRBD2	ASTPSGSRDEQF
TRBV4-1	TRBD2	ASSQVWLAGVDTQY
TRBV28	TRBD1	ASWDRGNQETQY
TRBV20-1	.	SGYPNTDTQY
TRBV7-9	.	ASGSSGSGANVLT
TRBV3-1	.	ASSEPGGELF
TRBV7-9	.	ASSPPPLSYEQY
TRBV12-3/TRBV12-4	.	ASSLVVGPVH
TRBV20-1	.	SARAGLGTGELF
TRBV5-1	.	ASSTRRWGTDTQY
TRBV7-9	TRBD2	ASMGLAYEQY
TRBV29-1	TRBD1	SVEGQDRYNEQF
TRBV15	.	ATSAQAGETQY
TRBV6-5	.	ASSSPKGLGAF
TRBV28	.	ACSAQQKYQETQY
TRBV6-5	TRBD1	ASSSWTGIETQY